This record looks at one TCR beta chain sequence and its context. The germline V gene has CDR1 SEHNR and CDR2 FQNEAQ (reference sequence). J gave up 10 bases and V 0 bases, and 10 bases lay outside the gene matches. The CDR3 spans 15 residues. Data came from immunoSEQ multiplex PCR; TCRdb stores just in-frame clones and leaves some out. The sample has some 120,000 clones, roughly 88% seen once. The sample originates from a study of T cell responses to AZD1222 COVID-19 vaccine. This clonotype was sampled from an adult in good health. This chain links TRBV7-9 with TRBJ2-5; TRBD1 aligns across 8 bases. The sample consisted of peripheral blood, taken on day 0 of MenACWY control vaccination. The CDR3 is CASSLAGQEKRGQYF. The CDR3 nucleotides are TGTGCCAGCAGCTTAGCGGGACAGGAGAAGAGAGGCCAGTACTTC.